Listed below are T cell receptor beta chains from one sample, sequenced in a study of human T cells and chemical hapten exposure. MiXCR, run by TCRdb on the RACE reads, gives a single entry per CDR3 protein. The sample lists 97,000 or so distinct CDR3 sequences, roughly 27% seen once, with 10% in the top ten. The specimen comprised whole blood, sampled in connection with sensitization to the hapten diphenylcyclopropenone (DPC). These receptors originate from a man aged 40-49 years with alopecia areata. Some clones in this sample may be carry-over from other donors' samples. Each CDR3 is given with its conserved first and last residue. A D gene is named only where the DNA matches it firmly. Size tells how often a clone was seen (once, few, many) or the class of an expanded clone, and some rows leave it out.

size: .; J: TRBJ2-1; D: .; V: TRBV7-9; DNA: TGTGCCAGCAGCTCCGCTCGGAGGGCGAGTCAGTTCTTC; CDR3: CASSSARRASQFF
size: few; J: TRBJ1-6; D: .; V: TRBV6-2/TRBV6-3; DNA: TGTGCCAGCAGTTACGCAGGGACTAATTCACCCCTCCACTTT; CDR3: CASSYAGTNSPLHF
size: .; J: TRBJ2-1; D: .; V: TRBV11-2; DNA: TGTGCCAGCAGCTTACACGGGGAGAGCTCCTACAATGAGCAGTTCTTC; CDR3: CASSLHGESSYNEQFF
size: many; J: TRBJ1-3; D: .; V: TRBV18; DNA: TGTGCCAGCGCTGATCCTGGAAACACCATATATTTT; CDR3: CASADPGNTIYF
size: few; J: TRBJ2-3; D: .; V: TRBV12-5; DNA: TGTGCTAGTGGGCGGACGGACACAGGTACGCAGTATTTT; CDR3: CASGRTDTGTQYF
size: .; J: TRBJ2-1; D: .; V: TRBV5-5; DNA: TGTGCCAGCAGCCCCGTGGGTCTAGGCTCTCGCAATGAGCAGTTCTTC; CDR3: CASSPVGLGSRNEQFF
size: few; J: TRBJ2-7; D: .; V: TRBV5-5; DNA: TGTGCCAGCAGCAGGGAAGGGGCGTCACCCTACGAGCAGTACTTC; CDR3: CASSREGASPYEQYF
size: few; J: TRBJ2-6; D: TRBD2; V: TRBV4-3; DNA: TGCGCCAGCAGCCAGGTCACTAGCGCCTCTGGGGCCAACGTCCTGACTTTC; CDR3: CASSQVTSASGANVLTF
size: few; J: TRBJ2-3; D: TRBD2; V: TRBV14; DNA: TGTGCCAGCAGCCCCTGGGGACTAGCGGGATCTAGCACAGATACGCAGTATTTT; CDR3: CASSPWGLAGSSTDTQYF
size: few; J: TRBJ2-7; D: .; V: TRBV20-1; DNA: TGCAGTGCTAGAGTCAGGGGAACATACGAGCAGTACTTC; CDR3: CSARVRGTYEQYF
size: .; J: TRBJ2-1; D: .; V: TRBV6-1; DNA: TGTGCCAGCAGTTCTAGGGGTTACAATGAGCAGTTCTTC; CDR3: CASSSRGYNEQFF
size: few; J: TRBJ2-7; D: .; V: TRBV27; DNA: TGTGCCAGCATAGGCCAAGGGCCTGACGAGCAGTACTTC; CDR3: CASIGQGPDEQYF
size: .; J: TRBJ1-2; D: TRBD1; V: TRBV6-2/TRBV6-3; DNA: TGTGCCAGCAGGAAAACCGGGACAGGGGGAAATGGCTACACCTTC; CDR3: CASRKTGTGGNGYTF
size: few; J: TRBJ2-2; D: .; V: TRBV27; DNA: TGTGCCAGCAGTTTATCGGCCCCCGGGGAGCTGTTTTTT; CDR3: CASSLSAPGELFF
size: .; J: TRBJ2-5; D: .; V: TRBV5-1; DNA: TGCGCCAGCAGCTTAATGGTAACCCTCCCCGAAGAGACCCAGTACTTC; CDR3: CASSLMVTLPEETQYF
size: .; J: TRBJ2-1; D: .; V: TRBV12-3/TRBV12-4; DNA: TGTGCCAGCACTGACGGAAACAATGAGCAGTTCTTC; CDR3: CASTDGNNEQFF
size: few; J: TRBJ2-5; D: .; V: TRBV3-1; DNA: TGTGCCAGCAGCCAAGATCGTCCGGGAAAGACCCAGTACTTC; CDR3: CASSQDRPGKTQYF
size: many; J: TRBJ2-4; D: TRBD2; V: TRBV29-1; DNA: TGCAGCGTTGAAGTCAGCGGGAGAGGCAAAAACATTCAGTACTTC; CDR3: CSVEVSGRGKNIQYF
size: few; J: TRBJ2-3; D: .; V: TRBV20-1; DNA: TGCAGTGCTAGAGATTCGGGTAGCGCCGGAACAAGGGATACGCAGTATTTT; CDR3: CSARDSGSAGTRDTQYF
size: few; J: TRBJ2-3; D: .; V: TRBV27; DNA: TGTGCCAGCAGTTTATCCATGGCCTGGGCAGATACGCAGTATTTT; CDR3: CASSLSMAWADTQYF
size: few; J: TRBJ2-3; D: TRBD1; V: TRBV28; DNA: TGTGCCAGCAGTTACAGGGGGGCGACCGCAGATACGCAGTATTTT; CDR3: CASSYRGATADTQYF
size: few; J: TRBJ1-2; D: .; V: TRBV28; DNA: TGTGCCAGCAGTCAGAACTATGGCTACACCTTC; CDR3: CASSQNYGYTF
size: .; J: TRBJ2-1; D: TRBD2; V: TRBV7-9; DNA: TGTGCCAGCAGCTTGGGACTAGCGGGAGGATGTGATGAGCAGTTCTTC; CDR3: CASSLGLAGGCDEQFF
size: .; J: TRBJ1-5; D: .; V: TRBV28; DNA: TGTGCCAGCACCACACCCGGGCAGGCCTTTTTGATTTCTAGCAATCAGCCCCAGCATTTT; CDR3: CASTTPGQAFLISSNQPQHF
size: .; J: TRBJ1-1; D: .; V: TRBV5-1; DNA: TGCGCCAGCAGCTTGGGCCCGCCAGACAGGAACACTGAAGCTTTCTTT; CDR3: CASSLGPPDRNTEAFF
size: .; J: TRBJ2-5; D: .; V: TRBV5-4; DNA: TGTGCCAGCAGCTTGAAGACAGTACAAGAGACCCAGTACTTC; CDR3: CASSLKTVQETQYF
size: .; J: TRBJ2-7; D: .; V: TRBV6-2/TRBV6-3; DNA: TGTGCCAGCAGTTACGGTGGTTCGGGGAATTACGAGCAGTACTTC; CDR3: CASSYGGSGNYEQYF
size: .; J: TRBJ1-4; D: .; V: TRBV29-1; DNA: TGCAGCGTTGAAAGGGGTGAAAAACTGTTTTTT; CDR3: CSVERGEKLFF
size: .; J: TRBJ1-1; D: .; V: TRBV20-1; DNA: TGCAGTGCTCCTGTCGGTGACACTGAAGCTTTCTTT; CDR3: CSAPVGDTEAFF
size: many; J: TRBJ2-1; D: .; V: TRBV20-1; DNA: TGCAGTGCTAGAGACTGGACTGTAGAGCATGAGCAGTTCTTC; CDR3: CSARDWTVEHEQFF
size: few; J: TRBJ2-1; D: TRBD1; V: TRBV6-5; DNA: TGTGCCAGCAGAAGGGACAGGGGAGACAATGAGCAGTTCTTC; CDR3: CASRRDRGDNEQFF
size: .; J: TRBJ2-3; D: TRBD2; V: TRBV14; DNA: TGTGCCAGCAGCCAAGCTTTGACTAGCGTAAGCACAGATACGCAGTATTTT; CDR3: CASSQALTSVSTDTQYF
size: once; J: TRBJ2-5; D: TRBD1; V: TRBV5-5; DNA: TGTGCCAGCAACCCAGGGACAGGCCAAGAGACCCAGTACTTC; CDR3: CASNPGTGQETQYF
size: .; J: TRBJ1-1; D: .; V: TRBV2; DNA: TGTGCCAGCAGTGAGGCATGGAAGTGGAACACTGAAGCTTTCTTT; CDR3: CASSEAWKWNTEAFF
size: few; J: TRBJ2-3; D: .; V: TRBV5-1; DNA: TGCGCCAGCAGCTTGGTCGGGGGACGCACAGATACGCAGTATTTT; CDR3: CASSLVGGRTDTQYF
size: few; J: TRBJ1-6; D: .; V: TRBV20-1; DNA: TGCAGTGCTCCGTGGGACCGGGGAAGGGGATCACCCCTCCACTTT; CDR3: CSAPWDRGRGSPLHF
size: .; J: TRBJ1-2; D: .; V: TRBV4-3; DNA: TGCGCCAGCAGCCAAGATCTGAACAGGGCTAACTATGGCTACACCTTC; CDR3: CASSQDLNRANYGYTF
size: few; J: TRBJ1-3; D: .; V: TRBV18; DNA: TGTGCCAGCTCTCTTGGGGCGAATCCTGGAAACACCATATATTTT; CDR3: CASSLGANPGNTIYF
size: .; J: TRBJ2-1; D: .; V: TRBV15; DNA: TGTGCCACCAGTGGTGGGGCCTACAATGAGCAGTTCTTC; CDR3: CATSGGAYNEQFF
size: few; J: TRBJ2-6; D: TRBD1; V: TRBV20-1; DNA: TGCAGTGCTGTCAATCCTCGGGACAGGGGATCTGGGGCCAACGTCCTGACTTTC; CDR3: CSAVNPRDRGSGANVLTF
size: few; J: TRBJ2-1; D: TRBD2; V: TRBV4-3; DNA: TGCGCCAGCAGTCTGGGGGGGATCCTTAGCGGCGAATTCTACAATGAGCAGTTCTTC; CDR3: CASSLGGILSGEFYNEQFF